The T cell receptor beta chain under discussion was sequenced for a study of T cells expressing NK-cell markers. A word on this clonotype: Its antigen is as yet unknown.

cDNA encoding TCR beta was synthesized via 5'RACE template switching incorporating UMIs. Reprocessing the 5' RACE reads, TCRdb reports a single entry for every CDR3 protein and omits DNA. This sample's table has about 370,000 distinct CDR3 sequences. Study-level findings and limits: Similarly, these clonotypes led the CD3+CD56-NKG2C+ fraction as well in a handful of donors.

CDR3 length equals 15 residues. From germline, CDR1 is LNHNV and CDR2 YYDKDF (reference sequence). Sample: blood T cells: a sorted CD56 or NKG2C T cell subset, CD4+ or CD8+ T cells, or bulk PBMC T cells (not recorded which). The V gene is TRBV15, the J gene TRBJ2-5; TCRdb's D call of TRBD1 is untestable without DNA. The clonotype comes from a woman in her forties or fifties in good health. CDR3 in amino acids: CATSPGGGEGETQYF.